These 9 T cell receptor beta chains share one sample of origin, sequenced in a study of Graves' ophthalmopathy and Graves' hyperthyroidism. Amplification of TCR beta CDR3 regions used RNA transcripts. Amplification began with first-round RT-PCR using HTBI primers, then second-round multiplex PCR was performed. TCRdb ran MiXCR on the multiplex PCR reads and lists one entry per CDR3 protein. The table includes around 670,000 distinct CDR3 sequences, 40% detected once. Sequencing input: peripheral blood. The source is an adult man with Graves' ophthalmopathy.

The CDR3 DNA follows: TGTGCCAGCAGCTTAGAGAGGGCGCAGGGTGAGCAGTTCTTC. Translation gives CASSLERAQGEQFF. The genes are TRBV7-9 and TRBJ2-7, with D perhaps assigned TRBD1 or TRBD2 (5 bases each). The end of the DNA aligns better with TRBJ2-1, so the J call may be wrong. Per germline, CDR1 SEHNR and CDR2 FQNEAQ (reference sequence). The CDR3 consists of 14 residues.

This clonotype has ten or more counts. This chain joins TRBV5-1 and TRBJ1-2; perhaps TRBD1 as D (5 bases). Germline loops: CDR1 SGHRS, CDR2 YFSETQ. The CDR3 sequence is 15 residues long. V was cut by 0 bases and J by 2 bases, with 11 bases left in between. The CDR3 bases are TGCGCCAGCAGCTTGGGGGACGGGTTAAACTATGGCTACACCTTC. It is translated as CASSLGDGLNYGYTF.

The chain links TRBV20-1 to TRBJ2-7; TRBD2 might be the D (5 bases). Per the germline V gene, CDR1 is DFQATT and CDR2 is SNEGSKA (reference sequence). Trimming stripped 3 bases from V and 7 bases from J, with 16 bases between. The CDR3 covers 13 residues. The CDR3 DNA is TGCAGTGCTAGGTTTTCAGACCCGGGGGAGCAGTACTTC. This gives the protein CSARFSDPGEQYF.

The V call is TRBV28, the J call TRBJ2-5; 7 nucleotides agree with TRBD2. The length of the CDR3 is 14 residues. From germline, CDR1 is MDHEN and CDR2 SYDVKM. The V and J ends lost 4 bases and 3 bases, in that order; junction bases with no gene match: 5. The CDR3 sequence is CASSWGGGKETQYF. CDR3 coding DNA: TGTGCCAGCAGTTGGGGGGGTGGGAAAGAGACCCAGTACTTC. Full variable domain (rest looked up from reference TRBV28 and TRBJ2-5): DVKVTQSSRYLVKRTGEKVFLECVQDMDHENMFWYRQDPGLGLRLIYFSYDVKMKEKGDIPEGYSVSREKKERFSLILESASTNQTSMYLCASSWGGGKETQYFGPGTRLLVL.

This clonotype occurred a few times. V is TRBV19 and J is TRBJ1-1, with 7 positions matching TRBD1. Germline CDR1 reads LNHDA; CDR2 reads SQIVND (reference sequence). This CDR3 comprises 17 residues. Trimming removed 11 bases from V and 3 bases from J; junction bases left unmatched: 21. CDR3 amino acids: CAGTPAPMTGRDTEAFF. Written as DNA, the CDR3 is TGTGCCGGTACCCCTGCTCCAATGACAGGGAGGGACACTGAAGCTTTCTTT.

This clonotype came up a few times. The genes are TRBV20-1 and TRBJ1-3; D remains ambiguous. Trimming removed 4 bases from V and 0 bases from J, with 10 bases in between. From germline, CDR1 is DFQATT and CDR2 SNEGSKA (reference sequence). This CDR3 spans 14 amino acids. The CDR3 DNA reads TGCAGTGCTACCGACGGGAGCTCTGGAAACACCATATATTTT. Translation: CSATDGSSGNTIYF.

The genes are TRBV7-9 and TRBJ2-3, with 10 bases lining up with TRBD2. The J segment lost 3 bases and the V segment lost 6 bases, leaving 9 bases of the junction unmatched. The CDR3 spans 16 residues. The germline CDR1 and CDR2 sequences are SEHNR and FQNEAQ (reference sequence). The CDR3 DNA follows: TGTGCCAGCAGAAGGCTAGCGGGAGCGGGTACAGATACGCAGTATTTT. Translation gives CASRRLAGAGTDTQYF.

As regards this clonotype: Since no conserved phenylalanine or tryptophan closes the CDR3, a read error is the likely cause. The chain links TRBV7-9 to TRBJ1-1, with 7 nucleotides matching TRBD1. V was clipped by 0 bases and J by 1 base; unmatched bases: 5. Germline V lookup: CDR1 SEHNR, CDR2 FQNEAQ (reference sequence). The CDR3 has 16 residues. CDR3 residues: CASSLAPRTGNTEAFL. CDR3 sequence (DNA): TGTGCCAGCAGCTTAGCGCCCAGGACAGGGAACACTGAAGCTTTCCTT.

The chain combines TRBV10-2 with TRBJ2-5; 9 nucleotides match TRBD2. Looked up from germline, CDR1 is WSHSY and CDR2 is SAAADI. The CDR3 contains 16 residues. After removal of 8 bases from V and 5 bases from J, the junction contained 15 bases not matched to a gene. The CDR3: CASSPSGGGADETQYF. CDR3 nucleotides: TGCGCCAGCTCTCCGTCTGGCGGGGGGGCCGACGAGACCCAGTACTTC.